This T cell receptor beta chain was captured by sequencing in a study of blood T cell repertoires in COVID-19. Study context: Donors in the United States, Italy and Spain gave samples during acute or convalescent COVID-19. Sample material is recorded as cDNA or gDNA derived from T cells, B-cell-depleted T cells, or PBMCs.

Assay used: immunoSEQ multiplex PCR; TCRdb lists only in-frame clones, some missing. The sample carries about 220,000 clones, 82% recorded once. Categorization into cohorts depended on clinical history that participants reported. The germline gives CDR1 SGHNT, CDR2 YYREEE (reference sequence). The CDR3 extends over 16 amino acids. Deletions cut 0 bases from V and 9 bases from J, with 16 bases between. The chain links TRBV5-4 to TRBJ1-6, with a weak D call TRBD1 (6 bases). This clonotype originated in a woman aged 60-75 years who had recovered from COVID-19. The sequenced sample was PBMCs or T cells enriched from blood (not recorded which). CDR3 bases: TGTGCCAGCAGCTTGGCCGGGGCCAGGGGACGTTCACCCCTCCACTTT. Encoded protein: CASSLAGARGRSPLHF.